This TCR beta chain was sequenced in a study of PD-1 blockade in classical Hodgkin lymphoma. Exposure to brentuximab vedotin varied, and each patient had relapsed following autologous stem cell transplantation. Comments on this clone: Its target is unknown.

Trimming took 6 bases from V and 6 from J, leaving 10 bases between them. The CDR3 loop spans 11 amino acids. Germline CDR1 DFQATT, CDR2 SNEGSKA (reference sequence). The repertoire was sequenced with immunoSEQ multiplex PCR; TCRdb's copy has only in-frame clones and lacks some. The data contain just under 30,000 clones, 70% to 85% of them seen just once; the ten biggest clones take up less than 4.5%. Points from the study as a whole: As was reported, newly diagnosed patients showed lower baseline TCR diversity than healthy donors did.

This sequence originates from a human donor with classical Hodgkin lymphoma. The chain joins TRBV20-1 to TRBJ2-3, with D possibly TRBD1 on 6 matching bases. The sequencing here drew on peripheral blood mononuclear cells (PBMCs), taken before the second cycle of nivolumab. CDR3 loop: CSAPRGDTQYF. Here the CDR3 DNA reads TGCAGTGCCCCGAGGGGGGATACGCAGTATTTT.